This TCR beta chain is drawn from a study of shared clonotypes between healthy human individuals (TCRdb year 2020). The study in broad terms: A few men and a couple of women, aged 18 to 49 years, made up the cohort. For each donor, CD4 naive and CD4 memory were each run on three plates, CD8 naive on two plates, and CD8 memory on one plate. Blood TCR repertoires of a handful of healthy adults were deeply sequenced to estimate repertoire size and the extent of clonotype sharing between individuals. Libraries were prepared and TCR repertoires were sequenced by different laboratories using diverse techniques, in order to increase sequencing depth and limit assay-specific biases. Per donor, leukapheresis produced somewhere between about 0.9 and 9 billion PBMCs. Beyond this particular receptor, the publication reports: The small number of donors limited the genetic and exposure-history diversity represented. Even with the large sequencing depth, rarefaction of the sorted-subset datasets indicated that sequencing was incomplete. Naive subsets generally had larger estimated clonotype richness than memory subsets. Sampling was restricted to blood, and TCR repertoires in tissue are likely to differ from TCR repertoires in blood. Pairwise subsampling indicated that sequencing depth was expected to affect the degree of clonotype sharing among donors. Compared with non-shared clonotypes, clonotypes shared by all four sorted-subset donors had higher generation probabilities. Roughly 5% of naive CD4, approximately 3.7% of naive CD8, around 2.3% of memory CD4, and 0.4% of memory CD8 clonotypes were shared across a few donors.

In its sample, this clone was seen once. The target of this receptor is not known. No base-level quality is on record; no much larger clone is a single base apart. TCR CDR3 regions were amplified from genomic DNA by multiplex PCR using the deep immunoSEQ assay. Genomic DNA extracted from each cell subset was distributed evenly over all wells of several immunoSEQ 96-well plates, and each plate served as one replicate. Each replicate PCR for sorted subsets received around 210 ng genomic DNA, equal to some 32,000 T cell genomes. The purified libraries were quantified using a Qubit 3.0 fluorometer, sized with a Bioanalyzer 2100, and then quantified again using the KAPA Library Quantification kit. Every immunoSEQ 96-well plate was sequenced on a dedicated single-read 150-cycle Illumina NextSeq 550 flow cell. In the paper's pipeline: Because the immunoSEQ output held only junctional sequences and lacked quality scores, the filtering could not match the filtering applied to full-length reads. Sequences were annotated with PyIR, a Python wrapper for IgBLAST v1.9, using IMGT germline references to assign V/J genes and CDR3. Reads were filtered out if the reads had weak V/J assignments (E-value above 1e-6), no CDR3, stop codons, out-of-frame junctions, or ambiguous translated residues. V3J clonotypes were defined as sequences sharing the same inferred V gene, J gene, and CDR3 amino acid sequence. Percentage overlap between repertoires was calculated by dividing the number of shared unique clonotypes by the size of the smaller repertoire. Richness of each repertoire was evaluated using RTK rarefaction, the Chao1 estimator, and Recon v2.1 estimates of unobserved clonotypes. Generation probabilities for all TCRbeta clonotypes obtained by the gDNA method from four donors were computed using OLGA. This is the immuneACCESS table as TCRdb keeps it, with only in-frame sequences that have V and J called. A part of the clones is gone; compared with another copy, unresolved V genes explain less than half, and the rest is unexplained. V, J and clone size derive from that table, while D and trimming were established from the DNA sequence. For this sample there are a few million clones; 93% appear just once. 1.5% to 2% of the sample is held by the ten biggest clonotypes.

CDR1 and CDR2 (LNHDA, SQIVND) derive from the germline V gene (reference sequence). At the junction V is shortened by 7 bases and J by 0 bases, with 8 bases in between. The CDR3 covers 13 residues, taking in both the cysteine and the phenylalanine. Just the 39-base CDR3 DNA is kept, in frame starting at base 1. CD8 naive samples were obtained by positive selection for CCR7 among CD45RO-negative cells, yielding a CD45RA+CCR7+ population from which TemRA cells were excluded. The donors were healthy, HIV-negative adults who had no recently reported acute infections or vaccinations. Every donor was a Caucasian adult living in Nashville, Tennessee, USA. Blood was collected by leukapheresis, and PBMCs were isolated by Ficoll-Histopaque density gradient centrifugation and then cryopreserved in liquid nitrogen vapor phase. Analytical flow cytometry was used to check the purity and quantity of every magnetically sorted T cell population. Genomic DNA was isolated from each sorted fraction and quantified by UV absorbance on a Nanodrop 2000c.

The receptor chain draws on TRBV19 and TRBJ2-3, with the D gene too uncertain to name. Sequencing was performed on naive CD8+ T cells from PBMCs. The label giving this sample's cell subset or site can be read as: CD45RA+CCR7+. The TCR originated in a young man in good health. Some clones in this sample may be carry-over from other donors' samples. The nucleotide sequence reads as follows: TGTGCCAGTACAGGTACTAGCACAGATACGCAGTATTTT. It translates to CASTGTSTDTQYF.